A single sample gave rise to the 25 T cell receptor beta chains below, sequenced in a study of cytomegalovirus exposure and HLA in healthy donors. 60 Vbeta and 13 Jbeta primers were used in PCR. Repertoires were generated with immunoSEQ multiplex PCR, while TCRdb's copy carries only in-frame clones and drops some. Here the sample spans 90,000 to 110,000 clones, approximately 16% being singletons. The sample consisted of PBMCs. These receptors all stem from a female donor in good health and CMV-seronegative.

This clone is categorized as medium-sized (0.01 to 0.1%). The chain links TRBV4-3 to TRBJ1-1; D call uncertain. Per germline, CDR1 LGHNA and CDR2 YSLEER. Trimming removed 0 bases at V and 1 base at J, with 6 bases between. This CDR3 has 14 amino acids. The CDR3, as DNA: TGCGCCAGCAGCCAAGATGGCTGGAACACTGAAGCTTTCTTT. This translates into CASSQDGWNTEAFF.

This clone occurred a few times. The gene calls are TRBV4-1 and TRBJ2-1; tentatively, D is TRBD2 (6 bases). The CDR3 contains 13 residues. V lost 4 bases and J 12 bases, leaving 16 bases between the germline ends. Germline CDR1 reads MGHRA; CDR2 reads YSYEKL. CDR3 region: CASSRHDWGGQFF. CDR3 nucleotides: TGCGCCAGCAGCCGACACGACTGGGGAGGGCAGTTCTTC.

This clone has more than one count but fewer than ten. The chain employs TRBV5-1 and TRBJ1-1; 9 nucleotides line up with TRBD1. This CDR3 has 18 amino acids. With 4 bases clipped from V and 0 bases from J, the junction kept 13 bases outside the gene matches. Germline V lookup: CDR1 SGHRS, CDR2 YFSETQ. This CDR3 reads CASSLPPGQGLMNTEAFF. CDR3 in DNA: TGCGCCAGCAGCCTACCCCCTGGACAGGGGCTTATGAACACTGAAGCTTTCTTT.

The rearrangement uses TRBV5-4 and TRBJ2-5, with 11 bases identical to TRBD2. CDR1 SGHNT and CDR2 YYREEE come from the germline V gene (reference sequence). The ends lost 3 bases at V and 3 bases at J; junction bases unmatched: 1. The CDR3 contains 14 residues. The CDR3 sequence is CASSSGLAEETQYF. CDR3 DNA: TGTGCCAGCAGCTCGGGACTAGCGGAAGAGACCCAGTACTTC.

This clone has more than one count but fewer than ten. This same CDR3 is encoded by further DNA sequences in the sample. This chain uses TRBV2 with TRBJ2-1; D ambiguous. The CDR3 contains 13 residues. Germline V gives CDR1 SNHLY, CDR2 FYNNEI. V lost 10 bases, J lost 1 base, and 11 bases lay in between. The chain's CDR3 is CAKNRVSYNEQFF. The CDR3 nucleotides read TGTGCCAAAAACCGGGTATCCTACAATGAGCAGTTCTTC.

This clone was detected only a few times. V usage is TRBV6-4 and J usage is TRBJ2-1; D is undetermined. Germline V CDR1 and CDR2: MRHNA, SNTAGT. The CDR3 is 13 residues long. The germline V and J ends were trimmed by 0 bases and 10 bases, with 10 bases remaining between them. As DNA, the CDR3 is TGTGCCAGCAGTGACTCGATTTCCGGGGAGCAGTTCTTC. Translating it yields CASSDSISGEQFF.

This clone has only a few counts. The gene calls are TRBV5-4 and TRBJ2-4, with 11 bases that match TRBD1. The CDR3 is made up of 15 amino acids. Germline CDR1 and CDR2: SGHNT and YYREEE (reference sequence). Trimming removed 4 bases from V and 6 bases from J; junction bases left unmatched: 6. CDR3 in amino acids: CASSPVGTGGNIQYF. CDR3 nucleotides: TGTGCCAGCAGCCCAGTAGGGACAGGGGGAAACATTCAGTACTTC.

The CDR3 loop reads CASSPNSYGYTF. The DNA of the CDR3 is TGTGCCAGCAGTCCAAATAGCTATGGCTACACCTTC. The V call is TRBV2, the J call TRBJ1-2; D gene unclear. Germline lookup yields CDR1 SNHLY and CDR2 FYNNEI. The CDR3 spans 12 residues. Trimming removed 5 bases from V and 4 bases from J, with 8 bases in between.

CDR3 residues: CASSLGQGTDEKLFF. CDR3 coding DNA: TGTGCCAGCAGTCTGGGACAGGGCACGGATGAAAAACTGTTTTTT. The J gene is TRBJ1-4, the V gene TRBV28; 9 bases agree with TRBD1. This CDR3 is built from 15 residues. J gave up 6 bases and V 5 bases, and 7 bases lay outside the gene matches. Germline V gives CDR1 MDHEN, CDR2 SYDVKM.

The CDR3 DNA follows: TGTGCCAGCAGAACGGACAGGGGGCGATACGAGCAGTACTTC. Its translation: CASRTDRGRYEQYF. The chain is built from TRBV7-2 and TRBJ2-7; TRBD1 aligns across 11 bases. From germline, CDR1 is SGHTA and CDR2 FQGNSA. The CDR3 is 14 residues long. The trim removed 6 bases at V and 4 bases at J, leaving 5 bases unmatched.

This clone was recorded a few times. The chain is built from TRBV29-1 and TRBJ1-3; D unclear. This CDR3 has 11 residues. The germline V gene encodes CDR1 SQVTM and CDR2 ANQGSEA. Trimming stripped 7 bases from V and 6 bases from J, with 10 bases between. CDR3 in DNA: TGCAGCGCCAAAGTAGTAAACACCATATATTTT. Its protein product is CSAKVVNTIYF.

This clone was recorded a few times. V and J are TRBV10-3 and TRBJ2-3, with TRBD1 identical over 9 bases. Germline V gives CDR1 ENHRY, CDR2 SYGVKD. The CDR3 covers 15 residues. V was pared by 7 bases and J by 4 bases, with 9 bases of the junction left unmatched. The CDR3 here is CAINPQGAVADTQYF. For the CDR3, the DNA is TGTGCCATCAACCCACAGGGGGCAGTAGCAGATACGCAGTATTTT.

The chain employs TRBV19 and TRBJ1-1; D ambiguous. Germline lookup yields CDR1 LNHDA and CDR2 SQIVND (reference sequence). This CDR3 contains 15 residues. The V end was cut by 2 bases, the J end by 0 bases, with 10 bases between. The DNA of the CDR3 is TGTGCCAGTAGTATAAAGAGGCTCATGAACACTGAAGCTTTCTTT. Protein sequence: CASSIKRLMNTEAFF.

This chain joins TRBV7-9 and TRBJ2-3; D perhaps matches TRBD2 (5 bases). CDR3 size: 14 residues. Germline V gene sequence: CDR1 SEHNR, CDR2 FQNEAQ (reference sequence). With 8 bases removed from V and 1 base from J, the gap between germline ends came to 13 bases. The CDR3 protein is CASLASERTDTQYF. The CDR3, as DNA: TGTGCCAGCTTAGCGTCGGAGCGCACAGATACGCAGTATTTT.

The V and J genes are TRBV2 and TRBJ1-6; D remains ambiguous. This CDR3 comprises 15 residues. V dropped 3 bases and J dropped 5 bases, with 11 bases sitting between them. Germline-derived CDR1 and CDR2 are SNHLY and FYNNEI. The CDR3 region is CASSDHIRDNSPLHF. The CDR3 bases are TGTGCCAGCAGTGACCACATTCGGGATAATTCACCCCTCCACTTT.

This clone was recorded a few times. The chain combines TRBV30 with TRBJ1-5; weak D call: TRBD1 (6 bases). The CDR3 sequence is 17 residues long. Germline V gene sequence: CDR1 GTSNPN, CDR2 SVGIG (reference sequence). V dropped 1 base and J dropped 0 bases, with 16 bases sitting between them. The chain's CDR3 is CAWSAPVGAYSNQPQHF. CDR3 bases: TGTGCCTGGAGTGCCCCCGTGGGGGCCTATAGCAATCAGCCCCAGCATTTT.

This clone was seen a handful of times. This CDR3 is CASSHQDRGGTEAFF. For the CDR3, the DNA is TGCGCCAGCAGCCACCAAGACAGGGGAGGCACTGAAGCTTTCTTT. V and J are TRBV4-3 and TRBJ1-1; 8 positions match TRBD1. The CDR3 consists of 15 residues. Losses at the gene ends were 3 bases for V and 4 bases for J; bases not matched to a gene: 7. Germline assignment: CDR1 LGHNA and CDR2 YSLEER.

There are a few counts of this clone. This chain joins TRBV7-2 and TRBJ1-1; D is ambiguous. V lost 3 bases, J lost 0 bases, and 14 bases lay in between. The CDR3 covers 16 residues. Germline V gene data show CDR1 as SGHTA and CDR2 as FQGNSA. The CDR3 loop is CASSLRLAGMNTEAFF. CDR3 bases: TGTGCCAGCAGCTTGCGTCTAGCGGGGATGAACACTGAAGCTTTCTTT.

The rearrangement joins TRBV4-3 to TRBJ2-3; 9 bases align to TRBD2. The CDR3 length is 17 residues. V shed 1 base and J 4 bases; nucleotides not matched to a gene: 9. Germline-derived CDR1 and CDR2 are LGHNA and YSLEER. CDR3 DNA sequence: TGCGCCAGCAGCCAAGGTCATAGCGGGAGTTGGGCAGATACGCAGTATTTT. Protein sequence: CASSQGHSGSWADTQYF.

The chain recombines TRBV6-4 with TRBJ2-2, with 11 bases identical to TRBD2. Germline CDR1 is MRHNA and CDR2 is SNTAGT. The CDR3 has 16 residues. Germline trimming cut 3 bases from V and 0 bases from J; bases unmatched to any gene: 0. The CDR3 loop is CASSELAGANTGELFF. DNA of the CDR3: TGTGCCAGCAGTGAACTAGCGGGAGCGAACACCGGGGAGCTGTTTTTT.

This clone occurred a few times. Compared with germline, one end of the junction differs, possibly owing to a read error. The chain has TRBV7-7 and TRBJ2-3; TRBD1 matches at 7 bases. From germline, CDR1 is SSHAT and CDR2 FNYEAQ (reference sequence). This CDR3 has 14 amino acids. The CDR3 loop is CASSSTGSTDTQYF. The CDR3 DNA reads TGTGCTAGCAGCTCGACAGGGAGCACAGATACGCAGTATTTT.

This chain joins TRBV12-5 and TRBJ2-1; D is undetermined. Germline-derived CDR1 and CDR2 are LGHNT and FRNRAP. V was cut by 1 base and J by 4 bases, with 11 bases left in between. CDR3 size: 15 residues. CDR3 nucleotides: TGTGCTAGTGGTTTGGACGTTGCAGGATACAATGAGCAGTTCTTC. It encodes CASGLDVAGYNEQFF.

A few counts support this clone. CDR3 loop: CASSLQGNTNEKLFF. In DNA form, the CDR3 reads TGCGCCAGCAGCTTACAGGGTAACACTAATGAAAAACTGTTTTTT. This chain links TRBV5-1 with TRBJ1-4; tentative D call: TRBD1 (6 bases). CDR1 and CDR2 from the germline V gene are SGHRS and YFSETQ. V lost 2 bases, J lost 2 bases, and 10 bases lay in between. This CDR3 is built from 15 residues.

This clone has a handful of counts. CDR3 region: CASSPWTVKLYEQYF. CDR3 DNA sequence: TGTGCCAGCTCACCATGGACAGTTAAACTCTACGAGCAGTACTTC. The chain combines TRBV18 with TRBJ2-7; possible D gene TRBD1, 6 bases. The germline V and J ends were trimmed by 2 bases and 3 bases, with 14 bases remaining between them. The CDR3 extends over 15 amino acids. Germline CDR1 reads KGHSH; CDR2 reads LQKENI. The full variable domain, rest sourced from reference TRBV18 and TRBJ2-7, is NAGVMQNPRHLVRRRGQEARLRCSPMKGHSHVYWYRQLPEEGLKFMVYLQKENIIDESGMPKERFSAEFPKEGPSILRIQQVVRGDSAAYFCASSPWTVKLYEQYFGPGTRLTVT.

The chain joins TRBV2 to TRBJ2-4, with D perhaps TRBD1 (5 bases). Deletions cut 6 bases from V and 6 bases from J, with 12 bases between. CDR3 length: 13 residues. Looked up from germline, CDR1 is SNHLY and CDR2 is FYNNEI. CDR3 nucleotide sequence: TGTGCCAGCAGGGCCAGCAGGGTAAACATTCAGTACTTC. Encoded protein: CASRASRVNIQYF.